Listed below are T cell receptor beta chains from one sample, sequenced in a study of control samples from healthy donors and cancer patients. Repertoires were generated with immunoSEQ multiplex PCR, while TCRdb's copy carries only in-frame clones and drops some. The sample records under 200,000 clones, 91% being singletons. The sequencing input was blood. These receptors were obtained from a woman in her twenties or thirties in good health. CDR3s leave out the opening cysteine and the closing phenylalanine or tryptophan. D genes are given only for firm matches.

>TRBJ2-1|TRBD2|TRBV5-6
ASSLSLAGVYEQF
>TRBJ1-1|NA|TRBV25-1
ASSLPGNTEAF
>TRBJ1-2|NA|TRBV27
ASSLSNNYGYT
>TRBJ2-1|TRBD2|TRBV7-9
ASSASGTRYNEQF
>TRBJ2-5|TRBD1|TRBV9
ASWTGTGQETQY
>TRBJ2-5|TRBD2|TRBV29-1
SVEAGGGETQY
>TRBJ2-1|TRBD2|TRBV6-2/TRBV6-3
ASSLHPSGNEQF
>TRBJ2-7|TRBD2|TRBV12-3/TRBV12-4
ASTLAGPYEQY
>TRBJ2-5|TRBD2|TRBV4-3
ASSQATSVQETQY
>TRBJ2-1|NA|TRBV12-3/TRBV12-4
ASAGTPYNEQF
>TRBJ1-4|NA|TRBV18
ASSPPGGGEKLF
>TRBJ1-5|NA|TRBV6-1
ASSEILGNQPQH
>TRBJ2-5|TRBD2|TRBV11-2
ASSLEAGLASETQY
>TRBJ1-5|TRBD1|TRBV7-2
ASSLDRGGQPQH
>TRBJ2-3|TRBD1|TRBV28
ASSLLGDRGSDTQY
>TRBJ1-1|NA|TRBV6-1
ASSEADGNTEAF
>TRBJ2-1|TRBD2|TRBV12-5
ASGLRDYPYNEQF
>TRBJ2-1|NA|TRBV7-3
ASSPGGPVNEQF
>TRBJ2-7|TRBD1|TRBV6-1
ASSDGTGGSEQY
>TRBJ1-5|TRBD1|TRBV23-1
ASSQSDRGLNQPQH
>TRBJ2-2|TRBD2|TRBV7-6
ASSLALAGVNTGELF
>TRBJ1-4|NA|TRBV6-5
ASSPGGGEKLF
>TRBJ1-1|NA|TRBV10-3
AISEAGQGRTEAF
>TRBJ2-7|NA|TRBV5-1
ASSPRRNYEQY
>TRBJ1-1|NA|TRBV21-1
ASSKADRGRPEAF
>TRBJ1-1|TRBD1|TRBV5-1
ASSGTPGQGGTEAF
>TRBJ1-1|NA|TRBV12-5
ASGFRGNTEAF
>TRBJ2-5|TRBD2|TRBV6-2/TRBV6-3
ASSLFSGRGEETQY
>TRBJ1-1|TRBD1|TRBV19
ASRGQGNTEAF
>TRBJ2-3|TRBD2|TRBV9
ASSVGLAGGVTDTQY
>TRBJ1-1|NA|TRBV7-9
ASSAGHNTEAF
>TRBJ1-1|NA|TRBV9
ASSAGQSMNTEAF
>TRBJ1-1|TRBD1|TRBV19
ASSWDRVGTEAF
>TRBJ2-7|TRBD1|TRBV6-1
ASSEGAGGAGEQY
>TRBJ1-1|TRBD1|TRBV28
ASSLSGGAWTEAF
>TRBJ1-1|NA|TRBV11-3
ASSLTGTTEAF
>TRBJ2-1|TRBD1|TRBV25-1
ASSKPGTGVFNEQF
>TRBJ1-3|NA|TRBV7-2
ASSSRDPSGNTIY
>TRBJ1-6|TRBD1|TRBV10-3
AISETGGGSPLH
>TRBJ2-2|TRBD1|TRBV5-6
ASSIQGARTGELF
>TRBJ2-5|TRBD2|TRBV28
ASSLFGLAGETQY
>TRBJ1-4|TRBD1|TRBV3-1/TRBV3-2
ASSQNRGNEKLF
>TRBJ1-4|NA|TRBV18
ASSAGTNEKLF
>TRBJ1-6|TRBD1|TRBV28
ASSISGTGVSPLH
>TRBJ1-3|NA|TRBV7-2
ASSLRLTGNTIY
>TRBJ1-5|NA|TRBV15
ATSRADSNQPQH
>TRBJ1-5|NA|TRBV4-2
ASSQDGSNQPQH
>TRBJ2-1|NA|TRBV9
ASSVSWGSYNEQF
>TRBJ2-7|TRBD1|TRBV27
ASSFRQGEQY
>TRBJ1-2|NA|TRBV30
ASGDTSNYGYT
>TRBJ2-3|NA|TRBV2
ASSGQRGGTDTQY
>TRBJ2-3|NA|TRBV3-1/TRBV3-2
ASSQRIGNTDTQY
>TRBJ2-3|NA|TRBV4-3
ASSQDVTAPTDTQY
>TRBJ1-1|TRBD1|TRBV10-3
AISESPGGMNTEAF
>TRBJ2-5|TRBD2|TRBV27
ASSLTSGSGETQY
>TRBJ2-7|NA|TRBV30
AWSVRAYEQY
>TRBJ2-7|NA|TRBV13
ASSLWDHEQY
>TRBJ2-3|NA|TRBV5-1
ASSLKASTDTQY
>TRBJ2-2|TRBD2|TRBV30
AWSPGLGNTGELF